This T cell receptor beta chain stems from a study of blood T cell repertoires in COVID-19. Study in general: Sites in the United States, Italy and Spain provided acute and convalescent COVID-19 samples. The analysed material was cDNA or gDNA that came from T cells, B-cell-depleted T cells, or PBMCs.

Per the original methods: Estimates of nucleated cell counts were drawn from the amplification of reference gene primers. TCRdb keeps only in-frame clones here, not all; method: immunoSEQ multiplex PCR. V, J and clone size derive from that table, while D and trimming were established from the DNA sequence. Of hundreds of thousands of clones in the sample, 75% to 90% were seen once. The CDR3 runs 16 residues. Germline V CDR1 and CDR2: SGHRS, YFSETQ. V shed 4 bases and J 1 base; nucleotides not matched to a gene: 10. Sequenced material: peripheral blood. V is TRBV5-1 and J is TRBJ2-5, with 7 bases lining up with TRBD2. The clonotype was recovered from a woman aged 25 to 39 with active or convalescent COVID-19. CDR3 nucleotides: TGCGCCAGCAGCCCGGGCGGAGCGGGGCTCCAAGAGACCCAGTACTTC. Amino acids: CASSPGGAGLQETQYF.